The source of this T cell receptor beta chain is a study of OX40 agonist ivuxolimab in advanced cancers. V shed 2 bases and J shed 2 bases, with 10 bases lying between them. CDR3 length: 15 amino acids. The protocol was immunoSEQ multiplex PCR, while the TCRdb copy is restricted to in-frame clones and leaves out a portion. The sample contains 65,000 to 90,000 clones, approximately 82% of which appear only once. This sequence joins TRBV23-1 and TRBJ1-5, with D unresolved. TRBV23-1 is labeled an ORF, and its function is uncertain. This receptor was obtained from an adult with an advanced solid tumor such as melanoma, head and neck, liver or kidney cancer. Material: CD4+ or CD8+ T cells sorted from blood, obtained in a trial of the OX40 agonist ivuxolimab. CDR3 nucleotides: TGCGCCAGCAGTCAAGCGGCGGTGGGCAATCAGCCCCAGCATTTT. Translating gives CASSQAAVGNQPQHF.